This TCR beta chain was found in a study of naive and memory T cell subsets. Study-level results: Over 85% of naive TCR sequences appeared only once, unlike memory subsets.

On this clonotype: Its antigen remains unidentified.

An equimolar mix of two oligonucleotides served as the beta constant-region primer for TRBC1 and TRBC2. Nested alpha and beta constant-region primers with the SP2 primer drove four PCR rounds on ligated cDNA. From the UMI-ligation and nested PCR reads, TCRdb called clonotypes with MiXCR, one entry per CDR3 protein. The sample includes around 160,000 distinct CDR3 sequences, about a sixth of them seen just once. Per germline, CDR1 SEHNR and CDR2 FQNEAQ (reference sequence). The CDR3 is 12 amino acids. The germline V and J ends were trimmed by 3 bases and 9 bases, with 9 bases remaining between them. The sequence derives from a human donor in good health. The chain is built from TRBV7-9 and TRBJ2-1, with D uncertain. Sequenced input: naive CD4+ T cells from blood. CDR3 protein: CASSFPLGEQFF. In nucleotides, the CDR3 is TGTGCCAGCAGCTTCCCCTTGGGTGAGCAGTTCTTC.